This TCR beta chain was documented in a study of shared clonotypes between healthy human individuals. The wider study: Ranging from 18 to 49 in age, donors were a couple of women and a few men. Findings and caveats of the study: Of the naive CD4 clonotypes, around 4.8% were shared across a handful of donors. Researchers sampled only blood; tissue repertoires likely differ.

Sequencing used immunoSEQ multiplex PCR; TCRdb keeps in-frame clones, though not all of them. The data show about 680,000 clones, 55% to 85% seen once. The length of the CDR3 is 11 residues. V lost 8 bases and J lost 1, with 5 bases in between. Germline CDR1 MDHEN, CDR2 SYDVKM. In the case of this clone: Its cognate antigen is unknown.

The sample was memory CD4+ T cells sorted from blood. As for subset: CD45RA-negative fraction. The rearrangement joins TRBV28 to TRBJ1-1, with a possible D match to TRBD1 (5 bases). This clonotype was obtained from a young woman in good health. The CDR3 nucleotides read TGTGCCAGCGGGACGAACACTGAAGCTTTCTTT. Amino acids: CASGTNTEAFF. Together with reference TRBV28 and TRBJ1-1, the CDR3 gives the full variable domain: DVKVTQSSRYLVKRTGEKVFLECVQDMDHENMFWYRQDPGLGLRLIYFSYDVKMKEKGDIPEGYSVSREKKERFSLILESASTNQTSMYLCASGTNTEAFFGQGTRLTVV.